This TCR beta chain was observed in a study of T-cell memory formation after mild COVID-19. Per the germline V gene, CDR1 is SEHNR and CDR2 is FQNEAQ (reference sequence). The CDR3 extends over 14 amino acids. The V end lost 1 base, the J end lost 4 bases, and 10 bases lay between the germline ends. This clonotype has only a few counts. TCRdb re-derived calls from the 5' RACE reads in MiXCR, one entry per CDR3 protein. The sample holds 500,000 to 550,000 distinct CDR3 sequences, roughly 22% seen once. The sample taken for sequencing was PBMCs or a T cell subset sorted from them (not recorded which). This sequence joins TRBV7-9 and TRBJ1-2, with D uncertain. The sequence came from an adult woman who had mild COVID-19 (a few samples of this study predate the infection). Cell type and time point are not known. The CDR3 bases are TGTGCCAGCAGCTTAGAGATGTCAACCTATGGCTACACCTTC. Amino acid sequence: CASSLEMSTYGYTF. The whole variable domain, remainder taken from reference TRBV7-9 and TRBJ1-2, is DTGVSQNPRHKITKRGQNVTFRCDPISEHNRLYWYRQTLGQGPEFLTYFQNEAQLEKSRLLSDRFSAERPKGSFSTLEIQRTEQGDSAMYLCASSLEMSTYGYTFGSGTRLTVV.